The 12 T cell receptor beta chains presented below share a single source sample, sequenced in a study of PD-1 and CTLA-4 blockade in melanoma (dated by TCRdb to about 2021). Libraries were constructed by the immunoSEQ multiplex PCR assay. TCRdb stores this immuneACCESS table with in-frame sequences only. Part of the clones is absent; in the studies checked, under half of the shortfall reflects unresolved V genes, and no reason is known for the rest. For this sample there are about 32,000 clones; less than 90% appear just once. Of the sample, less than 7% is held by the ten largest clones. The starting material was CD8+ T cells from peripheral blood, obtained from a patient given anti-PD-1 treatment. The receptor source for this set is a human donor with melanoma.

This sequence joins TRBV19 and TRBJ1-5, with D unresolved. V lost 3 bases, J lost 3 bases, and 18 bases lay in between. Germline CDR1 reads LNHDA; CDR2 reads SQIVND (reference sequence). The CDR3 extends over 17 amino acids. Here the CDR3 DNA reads TGTGCCAGTAGTATCCCTCTCGACCGCTTATACAATCAGCCCCAGCATTTT. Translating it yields CASSIPLDRLYNQPQHF.

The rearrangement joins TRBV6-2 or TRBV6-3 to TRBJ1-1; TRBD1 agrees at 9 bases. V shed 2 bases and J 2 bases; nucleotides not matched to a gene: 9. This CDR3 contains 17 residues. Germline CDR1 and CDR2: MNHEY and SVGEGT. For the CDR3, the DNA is TGTGCCAGCAGTTACCTCCCGGGACAGGGAGCCAACACTGAAGCTTTCTTT. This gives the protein CASSYLPGQGANTEAFF.

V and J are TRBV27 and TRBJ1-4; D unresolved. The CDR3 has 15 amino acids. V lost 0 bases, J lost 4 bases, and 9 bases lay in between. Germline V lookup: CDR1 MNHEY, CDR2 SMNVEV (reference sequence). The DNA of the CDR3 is TGTGCCAGCAGTTTATCAGGAACCTATAATGAAAAACTGTTTTTT. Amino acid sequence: CASSLSGTYNEKLFF.

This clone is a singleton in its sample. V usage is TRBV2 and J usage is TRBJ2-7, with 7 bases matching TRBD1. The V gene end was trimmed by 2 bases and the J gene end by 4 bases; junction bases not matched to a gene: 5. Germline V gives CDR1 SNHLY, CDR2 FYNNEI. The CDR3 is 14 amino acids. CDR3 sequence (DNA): TGTGCCAGCAGTGAACTTGAGACAGGGTACGAGCAGTACTTC. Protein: CASSELETGYEQYF.

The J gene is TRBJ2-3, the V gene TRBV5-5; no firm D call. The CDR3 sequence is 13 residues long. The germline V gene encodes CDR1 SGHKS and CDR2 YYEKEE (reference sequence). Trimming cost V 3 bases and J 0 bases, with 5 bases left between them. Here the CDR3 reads CASSYLSTDTQYF. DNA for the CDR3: TGTGCCAGCAGCTATCTGAGCACAGATACGCAGTATTTT.

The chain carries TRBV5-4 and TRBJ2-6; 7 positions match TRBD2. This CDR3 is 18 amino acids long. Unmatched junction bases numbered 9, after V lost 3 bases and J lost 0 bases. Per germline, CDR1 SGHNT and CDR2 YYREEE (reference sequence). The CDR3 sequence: CASSWGGRTVSGANVLTF. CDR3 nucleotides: TGTGCCAGCAGCTGGGGGGGACGGACCGTCTCTGGGGCCAACGTCCTGACTTTC.

This CDR3 is CASRPTGGGSPLHF. DNA for the CDR3: TGTGCCAGCCGCCCAACCGGGGGGGGTTCACCCCTCCACTTT. This chain connects TRBV27 to TRBJ1-6; D may be TRBD1 (5 bases). The germline V gene encodes CDR1 MNHEY and CDR2 SMNVEV (reference sequence). The CDR3 consists of 14 residues. The ends were cut back, 8 bases at V and 9 bases at J, with 17 bases in the middle.

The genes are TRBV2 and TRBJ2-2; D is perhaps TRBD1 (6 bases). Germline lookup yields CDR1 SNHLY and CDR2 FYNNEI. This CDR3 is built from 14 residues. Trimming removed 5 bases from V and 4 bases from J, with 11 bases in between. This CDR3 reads CASSPDSLTGELFF. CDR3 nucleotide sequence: TGTGCCAGCAGTCCGGACAGCCTCACCGGGGAGCTGTTTTTT.

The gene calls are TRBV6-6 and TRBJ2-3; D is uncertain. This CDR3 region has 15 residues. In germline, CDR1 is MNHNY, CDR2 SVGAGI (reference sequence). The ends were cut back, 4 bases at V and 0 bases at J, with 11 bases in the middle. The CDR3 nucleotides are TGTGCCAGCAGTTTTTACGAGGCGAGCACAGATACGCAGTATTTT. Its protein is CASSFYEASTDTQYF.

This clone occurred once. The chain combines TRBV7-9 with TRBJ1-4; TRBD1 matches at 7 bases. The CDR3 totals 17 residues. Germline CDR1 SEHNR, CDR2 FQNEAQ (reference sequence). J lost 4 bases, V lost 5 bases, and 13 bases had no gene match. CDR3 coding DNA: TGTGCCAGCAGCGTCCGGGAGGGGGCGCCGAGTAATGAAAAACTGTTTTTT. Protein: CASSVREGAPSNEKLFF. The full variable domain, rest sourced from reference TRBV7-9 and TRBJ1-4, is DTGVSQNPRHKITKRGQNVTFRCDPISEHNRLYWYRQTLGQGPEFLTYFQNEAQLEKSRLLSDRFSAERPKGSFSTLEIQRTEQGDSAMYLCASSVREGAPSNEKLFFGSGTQLSVL.

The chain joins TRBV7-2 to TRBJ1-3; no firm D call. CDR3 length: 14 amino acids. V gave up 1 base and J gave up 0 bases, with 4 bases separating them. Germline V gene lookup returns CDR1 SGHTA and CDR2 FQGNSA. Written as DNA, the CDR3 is TGTGCCAGCAGCTTAGTGAACTCTGGAAACACCATATATTTT. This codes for CASSLVNSGNTIYF.

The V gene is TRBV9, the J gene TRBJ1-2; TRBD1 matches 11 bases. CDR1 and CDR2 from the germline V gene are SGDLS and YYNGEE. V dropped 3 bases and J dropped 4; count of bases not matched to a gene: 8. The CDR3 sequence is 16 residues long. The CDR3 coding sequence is TGTGCCAGCAGCGGCCCTGGGACAGGGGGACGCTATGGCTACACCTTC. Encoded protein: CASSGPGTGGRYGYTF.